The rows below give T cell receptor beta chains drawn from one sample of a study of T cell repertoires in cytomegalovirus infection. TCRdb re-called the reads with MiXCR, one entry per CDR3 protein. The profile shows about 490,000 distinct CDR3 sequences, approximately 15% of them singletons. Sequenced input: CD8+ T cells from PBMCs. These TCRs come from a human donor in good health (CMV status not recorded). Some clones in this sample may be carry-over from other donors' samples. CDR3s include the opening cysteine and the closing phenylalanine or tryptophan. Fields, in order: D gene, J gene, V gene, clone size, CDR3 DNA, CDR3 protein. A D gene is named only where the DNA matches it firmly. Some rows have no size entry. The others give once, few or many, or a class for an expanded clone.

D: .; J: TRBJ1-2; V: TRBV5-4; size: many; DNA: TGTGCCAGCAGCAGAGGACAGTCCAACTATGGCTACACCTTC; CDR3: CASSRGQSNYGYTF
D: TRBD1; J: TRBJ1-3; V: TRBV7-8; size: many; DNA: TGTGCCAGCAGCTTACAACGGACAGGGGCTTCTGGAAACACCATATATTTT; CDR3: CASSLQRTGASGNTIYF
D: TRBD1; J: TRBJ2-7; V: TRBV11-1; size: .; DNA: TGTGCCAGCAGCTCTTACCGGACAGGGAATCCATACGAGCAGTACTTC; CDR3: CASSSYRTGNPYEQYF
D: .; J: TRBJ2-7; V: TRBV27; size: .; DNA: TGTGCCAGCAGTTTAGGGCTAAGAACCGGGGAGCAGTACTTC; CDR3: CASSLGLRTGEQYF
D: TRBD2; J: TRBJ2-1; V: TRBV19; size: .; DNA: TGTGCCAGTAGTTTTGAGGGACTAGCGGAGTACAATGAGCAGTTCTTC; CDR3: CASSFEGLAEYNEQFF
D: .; J: TRBJ2-3; V: TRBV11-2; size: few; DNA: TGTGCCAGCAGCTTAGAGGACCAGACGGATACGCAGTATTTT; CDR3: CASSLEDQTDTQYF
D: .; J: TRBJ2-3; V: TRBV7-9; size: few; DNA: TGTGCCAGCAGCTTAGGGGAGGCACCGGGAGATACGCAGTATTTT; CDR3: CASSLGEAPGDTQYF
D: TRBD2; J: TRBJ2-1; V: TRBV28; size: many; DNA: TGTGCCAGCACCGCCATCCGGGGAGTAGCGGGAGGCCCCAATGAGCAGTTCTTC; CDR3: CASTAIRGVAGGPNEQFF
D: .; J: TRBJ2-1; V: TRBV15; size: .; DNA: TGTGCCACCTCCGTCGGAGAGTCCTACAATGAGCAGTTCTTC; CDR3: CATSVGESYNEQFF
D: TRBD1; J: TRBJ2-7; V: TRBV4-2; size: .; DNA: TGTGCCAGCAGCCAGGAGGATTCAGGGGGCTACGAGCAGTACTTC; CDR3: CASSQEDSGGYEQYF
D: .; J: TRBJ1-2; V: TRBV30; size: .; DNA: TGTGCCTGGAGTGACGGGAACTATGGCTACACCTTC; CDR3: CAWSDGNYGYTF
D: .; J: TRBJ1-6; V: TRBV11-2; size: many; DNA: TGTGCCAGCAGCTTAAGGTGGAGGGGGTTCGACGGGGCCCCCGGGAGTTCACCCCTCCACTTT; CDR3: CASSLRWRGFDGAPGSSPLHF
D: .; J: TRBJ2-1; V: TRBV11-2; size: many; DNA: TGTGCCAGCAGCTTATCGGGGAAAGAGCAGTTCTTC; CDR3: CASSLSGKEQFF
D: .; J: TRBJ2-7; V: TRBV4-1; size: many; DNA: TGCGCCAGCAGGCGCGGAGCCGAGCAGTACTTC; CDR3: CASRRGAEQYF
D: .; J: TRBJ2-7; V: TRBV7-8; size: many; DNA: TGTGCCAGCAGCTTAGCAGACTACGAGCAGTACTTC; CDR3: CASSLADYEQYF
D: .; J: TRBJ1-1; V: TRBV19; size: .; DNA: TGTGCCAGTATAGACGGGTTGGGCACTGAAGCTTTCTTT; CDR3: CASIDGLGTEAFF
D: TRBD1; J: TRBJ2-3; V: TRBV3-1; size: few; DNA: TGTGCCAGCGAAGCCTCAGGACAGGGGCGAAGCACAGATACGCAGTATTTT; CDR3: CASEASGQGRSTDTQYF
D: TRBD1; J: TRBJ1-3; V: TRBV7-9; size: .; DNA: TGTGCCAGCAGCGGAACCGGGACAGGGGAAACTGGAAACACCATATATTTT; CDR3: CASSGTGTGETGNTIYF
D: .; J: TRBJ1-5; V: TRBV4-2; size: .; DNA: TGTGCCAGCAGCCAAGAGGGATCTGGGAATCAGCCCCAGCATTTT; CDR3: CASSQEGSGNQPQHF
D: .; J: TRBJ2-3; V: TRBV7-3; size: many; DNA: TGTGCCAGCAGCTTAACGAGACAGGAGAGAAATACGCAGTATTTT; CDR3: CASSLTRQERNTQYF
D: .; J: TRBJ2-5; V: TRBV7-2; size: .; DNA: TGTGCCAGCAGCTCAGAGGGTGTAGACGAGGAGACCCAGTACTTC; CDR3: CASSSEGVDEETQYF
D: TRBD1; J: TRBJ1-2; V: TRBV2; size: .; DNA: TGTGCCAGCAGCCCCACCCGACAGGGTAGGAACTATGGCTACACCTTC; CDR3: CASSPTRQGRNYGYTF
D: TRBD2; J: TRBJ2-5; V: TRBV6-6; size: .; DNA: TGTGCCAGCAGTTACCCCCCGGAGGTAGCGGGGAAAATTGCGGAGACCCAGTACTTC; CDR3: CASSYPPEVAGKIAETQYF
D: .; J: TRBJ2-5; V: TRBV20-1; size: few; DNA: TGCAGTGCTAGCCCATTAGGGGCGGGACTGACTAGGGGGGAGACCCAGTACTTC; CDR3: CSASPLGAGLTRGETQYF
D: TRBD1; J: TRBJ1-4; V: TRBV6-1; size: few; DNA: TGTGCCAGCAGTGAAGGGACAGGGTCCGAAAAACTGTTTTTT; CDR3: CASSEGTGSEKLFF
D: TRBD1; J: TRBJ1-4; V: TRBV15; size: medium-sized; DNA: TGTGCCACCCTCGACAGGGGACAAGAAAAACTGTTTTTT; CDR3: CATLDRGQEKLFF
D: .; J: TRBJ2-1; V: TRBV6-5; size: few; DNA: TGTGCCAGCAGTTACATGGACTTCACCGTGAACAATGAGCAGTTCTTC; CDR3: CASSYMDFTVNNEQFF
D: .; J: TRBJ2-7; V: TRBV18; size: many; DNA: TGTGCCAGCTCACCAAGGGTGTGGCGGCAGGGGCGCGAGCAGTACTTC; CDR3: CASSPRVWRQGREQYF
D: .; J: TRBJ1-2; V: TRBV14; size: .; DNA: TGTGCAAGCAGACAGCATGGTTTAGGGGATCCCTGTGGCTACACCTTC; CDR3: CASRQHGLGDPCGYTF
D: .; J: TRBJ2-7; V: TRBV18; size: few; DNA: TGTGCCAGCTCGCTACGAACAGGCTCCAGCTCCTACGAGCAGTACTTC; CDR3: CASSLRTGSSSYEQYF
D: .; J: TRBJ1-1; V: TRBV2; size: .; DNA: TGTGCCAGCATGAGTTTCCGGGAACTAAGTACTGTAGCTTTCTTT; CDR3: CASMSFRELSTVAFF
D: TRBD2; J: TRBJ2-3; V: TRBV6-5; size: many; DNA: TGTGCCAGCAGTTACGAGAGCGGGAGCCCAGATACGCAGTATTTT; CDR3: CASSYESGSPDTQYF
D: TRBD1; J: TRBJ1-5; V: TRBV5-1; size: once; DNA: TGCGCCAGCAGACCCGGGACAGGGAGCAATCAGCCCCAGCATTTT; CDR3: CASRPGTGSNQPQHF
D: .; J: TRBJ2-3; V: TRBV7-3; size: many; DNA: TGTGCCAGCAGCTTAATTGGAGGCGCAGATACGCAGTATTTT; CDR3: CASSLIGGADTQYF
D: TRBD2; J: TRBJ2-7; V: TRBV30; size: .; DNA: TGTGCCTGGGGGCGGACCGGGACTAGCGGGTCCTCCTACGAGCAGTACTTC; CDR3: CAWGRTGTSGSSYEQYF
D: .; J: TRBJ2-5; V: TRBV6-5; size: .; DNA: TGTGCCAGCAGTGCGACGGACTTCGGGGAGACCCAGTACTTC; CDR3: CASSATDFGETQYF
D: .; J: TRBJ1-5; V: TRBV6-1; size: .; DNA: TGTGCCAGCAGTGAAGCGGGCTCTACCAATCAGCCCCAGCATTTT; CDR3: CASSEAGSTNQPQHF
D: TRBD2; J: TRBJ2-1; V: TRBV28; size: few; DNA: TGTGCCAGCAGTTTGGGGGTAGCGGGAGTGGGCTCCTACAATGAGCAGTTCTTC; CDR3: CASSLGVAGVGSYNEQFF
D: .; J: TRBJ1-5; V: TRBV19; size: .; DNA: TGTGCCAGTAGTAAACGAGGGCCCGGCAATCAGCCCCAGCATTTT; CDR3: CASSKRGPGNQPQHF
D: .; J: TRBJ1-1; V: TRBV5-8; size: .; DNA: TGTGCCAGCAGCTCGCCAGGGTCCACTGAAGCTTTCTTT; CDR3: CASSSPGSTEAFF
D: .; J: TRBJ1-1; V: TRBV10-3; size: many; DNA: TGTGCCATCTCGGGACGGATGAACACTGAAGCTTTCTTT; CDR3: CAISGRMNTEAFF
D: .; J: TRBJ1-2; V: TRBV4-1; size: few; DNA: TGCGCCAGCAGCCACCCTGCCCGGGAAATATCGGATGGCTACACCTTC; CDR3: CASSHPAREISDGYTF